This T cell receptor (beta chain) was observed in a study of naive and memory T cell subsets. Study-level results: Clonotypes are single alpha or beta chains, not paired receptors. Expression changes during T cell differentiation may affect RNA-based TCR counts.

CMV status came from CD4+ IFNgamma after overnight CMV lysate stimulation. This clonotype was observed a handful of times. What it recognizes is unknown. The beta constant-region primer was an equimolar mix of two oligonucleotides covering TRBC1 and TRBC2. Ligated cDNA was amplified by four rounds of PCR with nested alpha and beta constant-region primers and SP2. The cDNA 3' end received a ligated single-stranded oligonucleotide carrying the SP2 primer and a 12-nucleotide UMI. Using its own MiXCR run on the UMI-ligation and nested PCR reads, TCRdb lists one record per CDR3 protein. The sample yields over 100,000 distinct CDR3 sequences, around 35% seen once. Input material: central memory CD4+ T cells from blood. The clonotype originates from a human donor in good health.

CDR3 nucleotides: TGTGCCAGCAGCTTAGGGATGGGAGCAGATACGCAGTATTTT. It yields the protein CASSLGMGADTQYF. The chain has TRBV11-2 and TRBJ2-3, with D maybe TRBD2 (5 bases). In germline, CDR1 is SGHAT, CDR2 FQNNGV. V was clipped by 1 base and J by 4 bases, with 9 bases between them. The CDR3 runs 14 residues.